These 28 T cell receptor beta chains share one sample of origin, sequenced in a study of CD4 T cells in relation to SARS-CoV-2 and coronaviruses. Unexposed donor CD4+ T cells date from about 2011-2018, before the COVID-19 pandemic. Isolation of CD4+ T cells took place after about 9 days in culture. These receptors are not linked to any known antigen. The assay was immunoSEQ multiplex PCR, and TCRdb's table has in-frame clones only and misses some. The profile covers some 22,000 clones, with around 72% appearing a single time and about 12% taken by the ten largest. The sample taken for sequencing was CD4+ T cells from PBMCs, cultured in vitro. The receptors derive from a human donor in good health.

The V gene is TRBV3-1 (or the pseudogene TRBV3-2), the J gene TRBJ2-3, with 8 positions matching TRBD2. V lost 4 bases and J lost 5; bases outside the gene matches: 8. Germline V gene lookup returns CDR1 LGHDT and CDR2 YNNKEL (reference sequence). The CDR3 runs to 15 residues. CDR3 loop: CASSPQSGRGDTQYF. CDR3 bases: TGTGCCAGCAGCCCCCAGAGCGGGAGAGGAGATACGCAGTATTTT.

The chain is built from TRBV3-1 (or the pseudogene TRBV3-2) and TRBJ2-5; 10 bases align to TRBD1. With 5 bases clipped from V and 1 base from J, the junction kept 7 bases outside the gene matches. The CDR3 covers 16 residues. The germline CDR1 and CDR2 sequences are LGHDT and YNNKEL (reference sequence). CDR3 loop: CASSYGTGVPQETQYF. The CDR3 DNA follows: TGTGCCAGCAGCTATGGGACAGGGGTCCCCCAAGAGACCCAGTACTTC.

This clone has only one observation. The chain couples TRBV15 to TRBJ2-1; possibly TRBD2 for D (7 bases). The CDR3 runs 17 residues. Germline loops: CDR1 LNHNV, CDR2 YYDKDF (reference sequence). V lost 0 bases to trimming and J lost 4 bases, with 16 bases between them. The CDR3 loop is CATSREALGGAYNEQFF. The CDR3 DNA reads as TGTGCCACCAGCAGAGAAGCACTAGGGGGGGCTTACAATGAGCAGTTCTTC.

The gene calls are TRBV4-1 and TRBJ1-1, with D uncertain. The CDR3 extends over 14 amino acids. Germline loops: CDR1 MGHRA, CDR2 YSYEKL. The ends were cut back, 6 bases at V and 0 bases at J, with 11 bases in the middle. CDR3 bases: TGCGCCAGCAGGGGCTTACTCCTGAACACTGAAGCTTTCTTT. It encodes CASRGLLLNTEAFF.

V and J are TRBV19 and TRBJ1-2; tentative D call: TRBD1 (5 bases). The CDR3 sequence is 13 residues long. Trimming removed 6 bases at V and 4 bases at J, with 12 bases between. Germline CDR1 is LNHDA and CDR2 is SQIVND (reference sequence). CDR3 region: CASRTGHSYGYTF. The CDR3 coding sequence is TGTGCCAGTAGGACGGGGCATAGCTATGGCTACACCTTC. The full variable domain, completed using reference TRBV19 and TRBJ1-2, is DGGITQSPKYLFRKEGQNVTLSCEQNLNHDAMYWYRQDPGQGLRLIYYSQIVNDFQKGDIAEGYSVSREKKESFPLTVTSAQKNPTAFYLCASRTGHSYGYTFGSGTRLTVV.

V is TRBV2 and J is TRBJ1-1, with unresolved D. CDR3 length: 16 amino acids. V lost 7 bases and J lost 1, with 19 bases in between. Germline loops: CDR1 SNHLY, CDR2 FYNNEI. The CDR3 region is CASNPEAAPSNTEAFF. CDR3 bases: TGTGCCAGCAACCCGGAGGCAGCTCCTTCGAACACTGAAGCTTTCTTT.

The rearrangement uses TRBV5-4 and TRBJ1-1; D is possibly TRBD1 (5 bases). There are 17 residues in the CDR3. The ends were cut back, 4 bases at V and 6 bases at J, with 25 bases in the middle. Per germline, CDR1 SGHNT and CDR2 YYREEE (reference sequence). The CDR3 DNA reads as TGTGCCAGCAGCCCCCGAGGACAAGGGGTTCCTGAGGCTGAAGCTTTCTTT. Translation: CASSPRGQGVPEAEAFF.

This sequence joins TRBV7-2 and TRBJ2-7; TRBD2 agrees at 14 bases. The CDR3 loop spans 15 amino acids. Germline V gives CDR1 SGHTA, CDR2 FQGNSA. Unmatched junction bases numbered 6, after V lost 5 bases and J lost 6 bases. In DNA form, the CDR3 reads TGTGCCAGCAGCAAACGACTAGCGGGAGGGGTCGAGCAGTACTTC. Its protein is CASSKRLAGGVEQYF.

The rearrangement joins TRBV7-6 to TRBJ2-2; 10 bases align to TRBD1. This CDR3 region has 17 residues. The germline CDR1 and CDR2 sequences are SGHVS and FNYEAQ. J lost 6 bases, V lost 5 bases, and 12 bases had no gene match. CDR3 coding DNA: TGTGCCAGCAGCCCATCGGCCGGGACAGGGGTCCCCGGGGAGCTGTTTTTT. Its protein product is CASSPSAGTGVPGELFF.

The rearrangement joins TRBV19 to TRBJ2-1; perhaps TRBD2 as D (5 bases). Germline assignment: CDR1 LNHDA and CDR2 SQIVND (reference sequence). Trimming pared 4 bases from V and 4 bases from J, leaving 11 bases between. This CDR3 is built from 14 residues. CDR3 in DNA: TGTGCCAGTAGTACCTCTACGGGATACAATGAGCAGTTCTTC. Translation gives CASSTSTGYNEQFF.

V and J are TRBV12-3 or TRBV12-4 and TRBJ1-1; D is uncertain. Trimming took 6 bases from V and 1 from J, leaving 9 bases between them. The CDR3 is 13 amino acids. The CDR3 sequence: CASRKQSNTEAFF. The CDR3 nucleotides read TGTGCCAGCAGGAAACAATCGAACACTGAAGCTTTCTTT.

The CDR3 protein is CASSFDRGAPYF. The CDR3 nucleotides are TGTGCCAGCAGTTTCGACAGGGGGGCACCGTACTTC. The chain links TRBV12-3 or TRBV12-4 to TRBJ2-5; 9 bases are shared with TRBD1. The CDR3 is 12 amino acids. Germline trimming cut 3 bases from V and 13 bases from J; bases unmatched to any gene: 6.

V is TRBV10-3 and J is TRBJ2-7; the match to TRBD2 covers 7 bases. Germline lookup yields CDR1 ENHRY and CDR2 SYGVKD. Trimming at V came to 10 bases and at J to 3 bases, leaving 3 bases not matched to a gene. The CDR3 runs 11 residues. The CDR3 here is CATRDYYEQYF. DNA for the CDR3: TGTGCCACGCGGGACTACTACGAGCAGTACTTC.

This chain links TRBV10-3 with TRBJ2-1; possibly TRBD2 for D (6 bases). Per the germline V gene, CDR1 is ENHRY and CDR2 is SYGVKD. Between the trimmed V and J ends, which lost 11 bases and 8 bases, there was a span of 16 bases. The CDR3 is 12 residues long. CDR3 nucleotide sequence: TGTGCCTCAGGGACTTTAATCGATGAGCAGTTCTTC. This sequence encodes CASGTLIDEQFF.

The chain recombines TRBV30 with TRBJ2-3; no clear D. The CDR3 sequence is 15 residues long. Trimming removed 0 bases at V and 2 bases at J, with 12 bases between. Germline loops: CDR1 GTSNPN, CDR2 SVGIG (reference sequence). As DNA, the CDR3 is TGTGCCTGGAGTGTTGGGTGGCGATCCACAGATACGCAGTATTTT. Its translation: CAWSVGWRSTDTQYF. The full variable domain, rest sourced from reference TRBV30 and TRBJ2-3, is SQTIHQWPATLVQPVGSPLSLECTVEGTSNPNLYWYRQAAGRGLQLLFYSVGIGQISSEVPQNLSASRPQDRQFILSSKKLLLSDSGFYLCAWSVGWRSTDTQYFGPGTRLTVL.

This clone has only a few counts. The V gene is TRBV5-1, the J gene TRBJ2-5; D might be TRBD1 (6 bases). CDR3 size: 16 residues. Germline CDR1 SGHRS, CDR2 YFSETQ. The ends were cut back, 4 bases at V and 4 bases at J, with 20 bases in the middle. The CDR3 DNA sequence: TGCGCCAGCAGCCCTAGCAGGGGACGCTCGGGAGAGACCCAGTACTTC. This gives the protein CASSPSRGRSGETQYF.

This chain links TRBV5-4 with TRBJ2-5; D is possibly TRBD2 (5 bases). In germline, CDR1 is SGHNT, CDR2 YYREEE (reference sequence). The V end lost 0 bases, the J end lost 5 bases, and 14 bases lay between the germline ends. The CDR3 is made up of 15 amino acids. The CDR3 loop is CASSLERSSGETQYF. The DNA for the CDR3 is TGTGCCAGCAGCTTGGAGCGGTCTAGTGGGGAGACCCAGTACTTC.

The CDR3 coding sequence is TGTGCCAGCAGCTTAAGACCGGGACAGACTAATTCACCCCTCCACTTT. As protein: CASSLRPGQTNSPLHF. The J gene is TRBJ1-6, the V gene TRBV5-5; 7 nucleotides match TRBD1. In germline, CDR1 is SGHKS, CDR2 YYEKEE (reference sequence). The CDR3 contains 16 residues. With V trimmed by 2 bases and J by 6 bases, 8 bases remained unmatched. The variable domain in full, with the rest retrieved from reference TRBV5-5 and TRBJ1-6, is DAGVTQSPTHLIKTRGQQVTLRCSPISGHKSVSWYQQVLGQGPQFIFQYYEKEERGRGNFPDRFSARQFPNYSSELNVNALLLGDSALYLCASSLRPGQTNSPLHFGNGTRLTVT.

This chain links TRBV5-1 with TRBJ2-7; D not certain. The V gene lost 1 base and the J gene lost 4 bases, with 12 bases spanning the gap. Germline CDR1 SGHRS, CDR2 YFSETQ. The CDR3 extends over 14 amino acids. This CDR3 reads CASSLSPVTYEQYF. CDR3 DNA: TGCGCCAGCAGCTTGTCTCCAGTCACTTACGAGCAGTACTTC.

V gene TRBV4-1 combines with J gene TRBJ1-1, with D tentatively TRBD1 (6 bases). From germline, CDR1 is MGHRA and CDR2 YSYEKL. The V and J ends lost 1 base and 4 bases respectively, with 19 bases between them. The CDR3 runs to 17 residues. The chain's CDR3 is CASSQVRGGAVSTEAFF. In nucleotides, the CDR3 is TGCGCCAGCAGCCAAGTCCGAGGGGGGGCGGTGAGCACTGAAGCTTTCTTT.

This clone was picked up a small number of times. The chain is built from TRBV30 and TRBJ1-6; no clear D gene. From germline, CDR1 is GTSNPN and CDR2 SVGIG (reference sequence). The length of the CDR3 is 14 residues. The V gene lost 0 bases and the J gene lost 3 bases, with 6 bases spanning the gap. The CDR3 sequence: CAWSVPIYNSPLHF. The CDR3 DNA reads TGTGCCTGGAGTGTACCTATCTATAATTCACCCCTCCACTTT.

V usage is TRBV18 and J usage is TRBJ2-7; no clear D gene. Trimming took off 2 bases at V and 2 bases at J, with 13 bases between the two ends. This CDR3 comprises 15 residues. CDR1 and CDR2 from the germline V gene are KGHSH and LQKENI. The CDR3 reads CASSPLEVNTYEQYF. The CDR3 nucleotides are TGTGCCAGCTCACCATTAGAAGTAAACACCTACGAGCAGTACTTC.

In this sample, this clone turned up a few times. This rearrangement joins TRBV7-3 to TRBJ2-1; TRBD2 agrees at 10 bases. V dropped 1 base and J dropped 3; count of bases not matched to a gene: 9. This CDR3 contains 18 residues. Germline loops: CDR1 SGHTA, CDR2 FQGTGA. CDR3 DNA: TGTGCCAGCAGCTTAAGGGGCGTAGGGACTAGCGACTACAATGAGCAGTTCTTC. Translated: CASSLRGVGTSDYNEQFF. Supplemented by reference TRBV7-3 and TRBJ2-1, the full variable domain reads GAGVSQTPSNKVTEKGKYVELRCDPISGHTALYWYRQSLGQGPEFLIYFQGTGAADDSGLPNDRFFAVRPEGSVSTLKIQRTERGDSAVYLCASSLRGVGTSDYNEQFFGPGTRLTVL.

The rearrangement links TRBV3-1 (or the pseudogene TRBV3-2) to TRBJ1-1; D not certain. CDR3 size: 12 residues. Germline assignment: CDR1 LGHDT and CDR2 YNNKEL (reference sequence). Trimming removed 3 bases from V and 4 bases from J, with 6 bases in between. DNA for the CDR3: TGTGCCAGCAGCCATGCGGGCACTGAAGCTTTCTTT. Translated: CASSHAGTEAFF.

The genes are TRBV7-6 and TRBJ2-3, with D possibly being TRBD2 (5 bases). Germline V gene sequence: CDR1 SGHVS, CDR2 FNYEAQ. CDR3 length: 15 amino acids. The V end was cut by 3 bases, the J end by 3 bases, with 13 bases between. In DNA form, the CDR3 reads TGTGCCAGCAGCTTGGTCACGGAGGAAACAGATACGCAGTATTTT. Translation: CASSLVTEETDTQYF.

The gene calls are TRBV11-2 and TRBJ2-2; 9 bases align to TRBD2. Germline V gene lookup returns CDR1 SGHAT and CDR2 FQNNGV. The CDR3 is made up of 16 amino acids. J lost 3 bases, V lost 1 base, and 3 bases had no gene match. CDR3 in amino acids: CASSLAAGGHTGELFF. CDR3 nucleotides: TGTGCCAGCAGCTTAGCGGCGGGAGGGCACACCGGGGAGCTGTTTTTT.

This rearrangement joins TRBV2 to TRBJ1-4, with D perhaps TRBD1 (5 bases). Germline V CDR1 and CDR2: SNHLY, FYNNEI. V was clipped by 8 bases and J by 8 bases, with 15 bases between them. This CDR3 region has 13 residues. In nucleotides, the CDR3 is TGTGCCAGCCAGGGATATCAGGCCGAAAAACTGTTTTTT. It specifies CASQGYQAEKLFF.

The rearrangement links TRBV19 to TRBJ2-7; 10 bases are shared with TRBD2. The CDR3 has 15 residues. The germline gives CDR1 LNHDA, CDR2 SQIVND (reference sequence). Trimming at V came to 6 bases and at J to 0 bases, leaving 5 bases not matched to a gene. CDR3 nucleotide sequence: TGTGCCAGTAGGAGGGGACTAGCGAGCTCCTACGAGCAGTACTTC. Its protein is CASRRGLASSYEQYF.